The rows below give T cell receptor beta chains drawn from one sample of a study of CD8+CD57+ T cells in acquired aplastic anemia. One entry per CDR3 protein, called by TCRdb with MiXCR from the reads. The sample has 15,000 to 20,000 distinct CDR3 sequences; over 35% are singletons. Sequenced input: CD8+CD57+ T cells sorted from PBMCs. The source is a human donor with aplastic anemia. The CDR3 runs from the conserved cysteine through the conserved F or W. Fields, in order: J gene, clone size, D gene, V gene, CDR3 protein, CDR3 DNA. The D gene is left open where the match is weak. Expanded clones get a size class; other rows say once, few or many, or leave the size out.

j_call: TRBJ2-2; clone_size: NA; d_call: TRBD1; v_call: TRBV12-3/TRBV12-4; cdr3_aa: CASSLDRARAGELFF; cdr3_nt: TGTGCCAGCAGTTTGGACAGGGCAAGGGCCGGGGAGCTGTTTTTT
j_call: TRBJ2-5; clone_size: NA; d_call: NA; v_call: TRBV15; cdr3_aa: CATSSSQETQYF; cdr3_nt: TGTGCCACCAGCAGCTCGCAAGAGACCCAGTACTTC
j_call: TRBJ2-7; clone_size: NA; d_call: NA; v_call: TRBV7-9; cdr3_aa: CASGQFYEQYF; cdr3_nt: TGTGCCAGCGGACAGTTCTACGAGCAGTACTTC
j_call: TRBJ2-7; clone_size: NA; d_call: NA; v_call: TRBV19; cdr3_aa: CASSLSRGYEQYF; cdr3_nt: TGTGCCAGTAGTCTGAGTAGGGGCTACGAGCAGTACTTC
j_call: TRBJ2-2; clone_size: once; d_call: NA; v_call: TRBV9; cdr3_aa: CASSLPSGELFF; cdr3_nt: TGCGCCAGCAGCTTACCCTCCGGGGAGCTGTTTTTC
j_call: TRBJ2-1; clone_size: NA; d_call: NA; v_call: TRBV9; cdr3_aa: CASSVVGGQQFF; cdr3_nt: TGTGCCAGCAGCGTAGTTGGGGGTCAGCAGTTCTTC
j_call: TRBJ1-5; clone_size: many; d_call: TRBD1; v_call: TRBV12-3/TRBV12-4; cdr3_aa: CASLHRGRLLAHF; cdr3_nt: TGTGCCAGCCTTCACAGGGGGCGTTTGTTAGCGCATTTT
j_call: TRBJ2-1; clone_size: NA; d_call: TRBD2; v_call: TRBV19; cdr3_aa: CASSWGGYNEQFF; cdr3_nt: TGTGCCAGTAGTTGGGGGGGATACAATGAGCAGTTCTTC
j_call: TRBJ2-1; clone_size: few; d_call: NA; v_call: TRBV7-3; cdr3_aa: CASSLDEDTKQFF; cdr3_nt: TGTGCCAGCAGCTTAGACGAAGACACTAAGCAGTTCTTC
j_call: TRBJ2-1; clone_size: few; d_call: TRBD1; v_call: TRBV15; cdr3_aa: CATSSLDGQGAHEQFF; cdr3_nt: TGTGCCACCAGCAGCTTAGATGGGCAGGGGGCACATGAGCAGTTCTTC
j_call: TRBJ2-4; clone_size: NA; d_call: NA; v_call: TRBV5-6; cdr3_aa: CASSLSIENIQYF; cdr3_nt: TGTGCCAGCAGCTTGTCGATTGAAAACATTCAGTACTTC
j_call: TRBJ1-2; clone_size: many; d_call: NA; v_call: TRBV7-9; cdr3_aa: CASSLTKFYGYTF; cdr3_nt: TGTGCCAGCAGCTTGACTAAATTCTATGGCTACACCTTC
j_call: TRBJ1-2; clone_size: NA; d_call: NA; v_call: TRBV25-1; cdr3_aa: CASSRVGDLKGYTF; cdr3_nt: TGTGCCAGCAGCCGTGTGGGGGATTTGAAGGGCTACACCTTC
j_call: TRBJ1-5; clone_size: NA; d_call: NA; v_call: TRBV6-4; cdr3_aa: CASSAKGQPQHF; cdr3_nt: TGTGCCAGCAGCGCCAAAGGTCAGCCCCAGCATTTT
j_call: TRBJ1-6; clone_size: few; d_call: NA; v_call: TRBV19; cdr3_aa: CASMGRGGGYNSPLHF; cdr3_nt: TGTGCCAGTATGGGTCGAGGGGGAGGATATAATTCACCCCTCCACTTT
j_call: TRBJ1-2; clone_size: many; d_call: TRBD1; v_call: TRBV6-1; cdr3_aa: CASSEGTGGYGYTF; cdr3_nt: TGTGCCAGCAGTGAAGGGACAGGGGGCTATGGCTACACCTTC
j_call: TRBJ2-1; clone_size: many; d_call: TRBD1; v_call: TRBV24-1; cdr3_aa: CATSAQTGAYNEQFF; cdr3_nt: TGTGCCACCAGTGCCCAGACAGGGGCCTACAATGAGCAGTTCTTC
j_call: TRBJ2-1; clone_size: many; d_call: NA; v_call: TRBV5-1; cdr3_aa: CASSLVRGAQNEQFF; cdr3_nt: TGCGCCAGCAGCTTGGTTCGCGGGGCTCAAAATGAGCAGTTCTTC
j_call: TRBJ2-1; clone_size: many; d_call: NA; v_call: TRBV27; cdr3_aa: CASRRQDYNEQFF; cdr3_nt: TGTGCCAGCAGAAGACAGGACTACAATGAGCAGTTCTTC
j_call: TRBJ2-3; clone_size: few; d_call: NA; v_call: TRBV11-2; cdr3_aa: CASSPRSDTQYF; cdr3_nt: TGTGCCAGCAGCCCACGGTCAGATACGCAGTATTTT
j_call: TRBJ1-2; clone_size: NA; d_call: NA; v_call: TRBV7-8; cdr3_aa: CASSYGGRYGYTF; cdr3_nt: TGTGCCAGCAGTTACGGGGGACGCTATGGCTACACCTTC
j_call: TRBJ1-2; clone_size: few; d_call: NA; v_call: TRBV5-5; cdr3_aa: CASRSDSNYGYTF; cdr3_nt: TGTGCCAGCAGGTCCGACAGTAACTATGGCTACACCTTC
j_call: TRBJ2-1; clone_size: NA; d_call: TRBD2; v_call: TRBV11-2; cdr3_aa: CASSLGASGRRSYNEQFF; cdr3_nt: TGTGCCAGCAGCTTAGGGGCTAGCGGGAGACGCTCCTACAATGAGCAGTTCTTC
j_call: TRBJ1-3; clone_size: NA; d_call: NA; v_call: TRBV5-1; cdr3_aa: CASSIKKKSSGNTIYF; cdr3_nt: TGCGCCAGCAGCATTAAGAAGAAGAGCTCTGGAAACACCATATATTTT
j_call: TRBJ2-1; clone_size: NA; d_call: NA; v_call: TRBV12-3/TRBV12-4; cdr3_aa: CASSFSSSYNEQFF; cdr3_nt: TGTGCCAGCAGTTTTTCCAGCTCCTACAATGAGCAGTTCTTC
j_call: TRBJ1-2; clone_size: few; d_call: NA; v_call: TRBV6-1; cdr3_aa: CASKVLGKGYGYTF; cdr3_nt: TGTGCCAGCAAGGTCTTGGGAAAGGGCTATGGCTACACCTTC
j_call: TRBJ2-2; clone_size: once; d_call: NA; v_call: TRBV6-4; cdr3_aa: CASSDKGTGELFF; cdr3_nt: TGTGCCAGCAGTGATAAGGGGACCGGGGAGCTGTTTTTT
j_call: TRBJ2-2; clone_size: many; d_call: NA; v_call: TRBV12-3/TRBV12-4; cdr3_aa: CASTFTPINPGRYTGELFF; cdr3_nt: TGTGCCAGCACATTCACCCCGATTAATCCGGGGCGCTACACCGGGGAGCTGTTTTTT
j_call: TRBJ1-1; clone_size: few; d_call: NA; v_call: TRBV10-2; cdr3_aa: CASSAGNTEAFF; cdr3_nt: TGCGCCAGCTCGGCGGGGAACACTGAAGCTTTCTTT
j_call: TRBJ1-4; clone_size: many; d_call: NA; v_call: TRBV24-1; cdr3_aa: CATSDFEGDEKLFF; cdr3_nt: TGTGCCACCAGTGATTTTGAGGGGGACGAAAAACTGTTTTTT
j_call: TRBJ2-7; clone_size: many; d_call: NA; v_call: TRBV20-1; cdr3_aa: CSAQSGYRSYEQYF; cdr3_nt: TGCAGCGCCCAGAGCGGGTACCGATCCTACGAGCAGTACTTC
j_call: TRBJ1-1; clone_size: NA; d_call: NA; v_call: TRBV4-1; cdr3_aa: CASSQELWDARTEAFF; cdr3_nt: TGCGCCAGCAGCCAAGAATTATGGGACGCTAGGACTGAAGCTTTCTTT
j_call: TRBJ2-7; clone_size: many; d_call: TRBD1; v_call: TRBV11-2; cdr3_aa: CASSSPPGTGFHEQYF; cdr3_nt: TGTGCCAGCAGCTCACCCCCCGGGACAGGGTTCCACGAGCAGTACTTC
j_call: TRBJ2-2; clone_size: many; d_call: NA; v_call: TRBV6-4; cdr3_aa: CASSDSQVNTGELFF; cdr3_nt: TGTGCCAGCAGTGACTCTCAAGTAAACACCGGGGAGCTGTTTTTT
j_call: TRBJ2-7; clone_size: NA; d_call: NA; v_call: TRBV20-1; cdr3_aa: CGAFVIGAATYEQYF; cdr3_nt: TGCGGTGCTTTCGTCATCGGCGCGGCCACCTACGAGCAGTACTTC
j_call: TRBJ2-7; clone_size: few; d_call: TRBD2; v_call: TRBV9; cdr3_aa: CASSREGYEQYF; cdr3_nt: TGTGCCAGCAGTCGGGAGGGTTACGAGCAGTACTTC
j_call: TRBJ2-7; clone_size: many; d_call: NA; v_call: TRBV25-1; cdr3_aa: CASSEAGGEQYF; cdr3_nt: TGTGCCAGCAGTGAGGCAGGCGGCGAGCAGTACTTC
j_call: TRBJ2-7; clone_size: many; d_call: TRBD2; v_call: TRBV7-3; cdr3_aa: CASSLAGGPSYEQYF; cdr3_nt: TGTGCCAGCAGCCTAGCGGGGGGGCCTTCCTACGAGCAGTACTTC
j_call: TRBJ2-1; clone_size: NA; d_call: NA; v_call: TRBV19; cdr3_aa: CASSISFTSSSERTLYNEQFF; cdr3_nt: TGTGCCAGTAGTATAAGTTTCACTAGCAGCTCCGAGCGGACCCTATACAATGAGCAGTTCTTC
j_call: TRBJ1-1; clone_size: many; d_call: NA; v_call: TRBV13; cdr3_aa: CASLEGTTEAFF; cdr3_nt: TGTGCCAGCCTGGAGGGGACAACTGAAGCTTTCTTT
j_call: TRBJ2-1; clone_size: NA; d_call: NA; v_call: TRBV10-3; cdr3_aa: CAITPTSYNEQFF; cdr3_nt: TGTGCCATCACGCCCACCTCCTACAATGAGCAGTTCTTC
j_call: TRBJ2-7; clone_size: few; d_call: TRBD2; v_call: TRBV12-3/TRBV12-4; cdr3_aa: CASSPLAGPSYEQYF; cdr3_nt: TGTGCCAGCAGTCCTTTAGCGGGGCCCTCCTACGAGCAGTACTTC
j_call: TRBJ2-6; clone_size: many; d_call: TRBD2; v_call: TRBV5-8; cdr3_aa: CASSSGLAAGSGANVLTF; cdr3_nt: TGTGCCAGCAGCTCGGGACTAGCGGCAGGCTCTGGGGCCAACGTCCTGACTTTC
j_call: TRBJ1-5; clone_size: NA; d_call: TRBD1; v_call: TRBV6-1; cdr3_aa: CASSSTGGSQPQHF; cdr3_nt: TGTGCCAGCAGTAGCACAGGGGGTAGTCAGCCCCAGCATTTT
j_call: TRBJ2-7; clone_size: NA; d_call: NA; v_call: TRBV6-2/TRBV6-3; cdr3_aa: CASTQEPHEQYF; cdr3_nt: TGTGCCAGCACACAGGAACCGCACGAGCAGTACTTC
j_call: TRBJ2-1; clone_size: NA; d_call: TRBD2; v_call: TRBV5-1; cdr3_aa: CASSLGTSGSDEQFF; cdr3_nt: TGCGCCAGCAGCCTCGGGACTAGCGGGAGCGATGAGCAGTTCTTC
j_call: TRBJ2-1; clone_size: few; d_call: NA; v_call: TRBV19; cdr3_aa: CASSEGLTYNEQFF; cdr3_nt: TGTGCCAGTAGTGAGGGACTGACCTACAATGAGCAGTTCTTC
j_call: TRBJ2-1; clone_size: many; d_call: TRBD2; v_call: TRBV6-1; cdr3_aa: CASSEFSGGANEQFF; cdr3_nt: TGTGCCAGCAGTGAATTTAGCGGGGGGGCCAATGAGCAGTTCTTC
j_call: TRBJ2-5; clone_size: many; d_call: TRBD2; v_call: TRBV25-1; cdr3_aa: CASSLAGGMETQYF; cdr3_nt: TGTGCCAGCAGTCTAGCGGGAGGAATGGAGACCCAGTACTTC
j_call: TRBJ2-5; clone_size: NA; d_call: TRBD2; v_call: TRBV20-1; cdr3_aa: CSARPLARETQYF; cdr3_nt: TGCAGTGCTAGGCCACTAGCGAGGGAGACCCAGTACTTC
j_call: TRBJ2-5; clone_size: few; d_call: NA; v_call: TRBV20-1; cdr3_aa: CSARRSGETQYF; cdr3_nt: TGCAGTGCAAGACGGTCCGGGGAGACCCAGTACTTC
j_call: TRBJ2-7; clone_size: many; d_call: NA; v_call: TRBV5-1; cdr3_aa: CASQDGGGLDEQYF; cdr3_nt: TGCGCCAGCCAGGACGGGGGCGGGTTGGACGAGCAGTACTTC
j_call: TRBJ1-1; clone_size: NA; d_call: NA; v_call: TRBV29-1; cdr3_aa: CSVAWGPEAFF; cdr3_nt: TGCAGCGTTGCTTGGGGCCCTGAAGCTTTCTTT
j_call: TRBJ1-1; clone_size: NA; d_call: NA; v_call: TRBV20-1; cdr3_aa: CSARAFAFF; cdr3_nt: TGCAGTGCTAGAGCCTTCGCTTTCTTT
j_call: TRBJ1-6; clone_size: NA; d_call: NA; v_call: TRBV5-8; cdr3_aa: CASSLGQYSPLHF; cdr3_nt: TGTGCCAGCAGCTTGGGACAGTATTCACCCCTCCACTTT